This TCR beta chain originates from a study of naive and memory T cell subsets. Overall study results and limits: A few larger clonotypes appeared in naive repertoires, especially CD8, possibly memory cells re-expressing CD45RA. Clonotypes here are unpaired alpha or beta chain sequences. In CD4 and CD8 cells, diversity dropped from naive through EMRA.

The germline CDR1 and CDR2 sequences are SQVTM and ANQGSEA. The CDR3 spans 13 residues. V was trimmed by 2 bases and J by 2 bases, leaving 8 bases between them. Two oligonucleotides, mixed equimolar, formed the beta constant-region primer covering TRBC1 and TRBC2. Four rounds of PCR amplified the ligated cDNA using nested alpha and beta constant-region primers plus SP2. TCRdb itself ran the UMI-ligation and nested PCR reads through MiXCR, one entry per CDR3 protein. This sample carries about 99,000 distinct CDR3 sequences, roughly 15% of them seen once, and the ten largest clones take around 2.8%. Ten or more counts support this clonotype. Its antigen remains unknown.

This clonotype was obtained from a human donor in good health. The sequenced material came from naive CD8+ T cells from blood. The chain couples TRBV29-1 to TRBJ2-3; tentative D call: TRBD1 (6 bases). In DNA, the CDR3 is TGCAGCGTTGAAACAGGGACCACAGATACGCAGTATTTT. Translated: CSVETGTTDTQYF.